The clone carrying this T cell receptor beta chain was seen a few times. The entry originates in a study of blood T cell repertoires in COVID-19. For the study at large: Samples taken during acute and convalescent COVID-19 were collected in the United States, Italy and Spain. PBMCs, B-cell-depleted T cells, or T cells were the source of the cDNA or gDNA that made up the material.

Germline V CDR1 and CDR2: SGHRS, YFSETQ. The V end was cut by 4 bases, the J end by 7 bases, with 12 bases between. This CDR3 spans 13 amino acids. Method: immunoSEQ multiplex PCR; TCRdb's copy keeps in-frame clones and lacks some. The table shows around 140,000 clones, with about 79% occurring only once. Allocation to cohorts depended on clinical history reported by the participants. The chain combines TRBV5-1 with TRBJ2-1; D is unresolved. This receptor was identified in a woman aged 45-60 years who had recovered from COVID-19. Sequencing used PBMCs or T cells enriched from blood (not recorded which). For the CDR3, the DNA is TGCGCCAGCAGCCTAGAATATGGTAATGAGCAGTTCTTC. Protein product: CASSLEYGNEQFF. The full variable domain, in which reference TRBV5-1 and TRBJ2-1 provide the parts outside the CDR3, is KAGVTQTPRYLIKTRGQQVTLSCSPISGHRSVSWYQQTPGQGLQFLFEYFSETQRNKGNFPGRFSGRQFSNSRSEMNVSTLELGDSALYLCASSLEYGNEQFFGPGTRLTVL.